This T cell receptor beta chain is from a study of T-cell reconstitution after alpha-beta-depleted transplantation in children. Unique molecular identifiers were used to barcode this TCRbeta library. MiXCR, run by TCRdb on the PCR reads, gives a single entry per CDR3 protein. The sample holds a few hundred thousand distinct CDR3 sequences; 10% are singletons and the top ten take approximately 2.3%. This clonotype was detected only a few times. The receptor comes from a human donor who donated a stem cell graft to a child with acute lymphoblastic leukemia. The sequenced sample was PBMCs from the stem cell graft donor, obtained from the stem cell graft.

CDR3 residues: CASSLGPLGSASSYEQYF. The CDR3 DNA follows: TGCGCCAGCAGCTTGGGGCCCCTCGGGTCCGCCAGCTCCTACGAGCAGTACTTC. The V and J genes are TRBV5-1 and TRBJ2-7; D gene ambiguous. Germline V gene lookup returns CDR1 SGHRS and CDR2 YFSETQ. Between the trimmed V and J ends, which lost 0 bases and 0 bases, there was a span of 19 bases. The CDR3 has 18 residues.